This TCR beta chain was observed in a study of blood T cell repertoires in COVID-19. Study at large: Among Cohort 3 donors, those recovered had two negative PCRs, clearance, or symptom resolution. In each case, the material was cDNA or gDNA derived from T cells, B-cell-depleted T cells, or PBMCs.

The repertoire was sequenced with immunoSEQ multiplex PCR; TCRdb's copy has only in-frame clones and lacks some. The sample lists hundreds of thousands of clones, around 87% occurring once. Cohort allocation depended upon clinical history that participants reported. With 5 bases removed from V and 3 bases from J, the gap between germline ends came to 9 bases. This CDR3 contains 13 residues. CDR1 and CDR2 from the germline V gene are SGHNT and YYREEE (reference sequence). Sequences were obtained from PBMCs or T cells enriched from blood (not recorded which). The sequence was collected from a man in his forties or fifties in a cohort exposed to, infected with or recovered from COVID-19 (not recorded which). The rearrangement uses TRBV5-4 and TRBJ2-1; weak D call: TRBD1 (6 bases). The CDR3, as DNA: TGTGCCAGCAGGGAGGACAGCTACAATGAGCAGTTCTTC. As protein: CASREDSYNEQFF.